A single sample is the source of the 29 T cell receptor beta chains below, sequenced in a study of blood T cells in healthy people across ages. Using a J-beta primer mix together with a sample-barcoded 5' primer, a second PCR was run for about 6 to 11 cycles. MiXCR was run by TCRdb on the 5' RACE reads, yielding one entry per CDR3 protein. The repertoire has about 1,600,000 distinct CDR3 sequences, 42% of them found once; the top ten carry under 8%. The sample consisted of blood. The source is a woman between 18 and 30 years old in good health.

This clonotype was detected a few times. The V call is TRBV29-1, the J call TRBJ1-1; 9 bases align to TRBD1. The CDR3 length is 13 residues. Germline V gene data show CDR1 as SQVTM and CDR2 as ANQGSEA. V shed 5 bases and J 4 bases; nucleotides not matched to a gene: 5. CDR3 coding DNA: TGCAGCGTTTCCCGGGACAGGGTCACTGAAGCTTTCTTT. This encodes CSVSRDRVTEAFF.

About this clonotype itself: Compared with germline, one end of the junction differs, possibly owing to a read error. The J gene is TRBJ2-5, the V gene TRBV5-1; 8 positions match TRBD2. TRBJ2-7 explains the end of the DNA better; the J call may be wrong. Germline V gene lookup returns CDR1 SGHRS and CDR2 YFSETQ. CDR3 length: 16 residues. As DNA, the CDR3 is TGCGTCAGCAGCTTGGTCCCGACTAGCGAAGTCCACGAGCAGTACTTC. As protein: CVSSLVPTSEVHEQYF.

This clonotype was counted a few times. This chain links TRBV29-1 with TRBJ1-2; D may be TRBD1 (5 bases). The CDR3 runs 12 residues. The germline gives CDR1 SQVTM, CDR2 ANQGSEA. V lost 2 bases and J lost 4, with 8 bases in between. The CDR3: CSVERQTYGYTF. DNA of the CDR3: TGCAGCGTTGAACGACAGACCTATGGCTACACCTTC. The full variable domain, completed using reference TRBV29-1 and TRBJ1-2, is SAVISQKPSRDICQRGTSLTIQCQVDSQVTMMFWYRQQPGQSLTLIATANQGSEATYESGFVIDKFPISRPNLTFSTLTVSNMSPEDSSIYLCSVERQTYGYTFGSGTRLTVV.

The chain is built from TRBV20-1 and TRBJ2-5; the D call may be TRBD1 or TRBD2 (5 bases each). Germline V lookup: CDR1 DFQATT, CDR2 SNEGSKA (reference sequence). Between the trimmed V and J ends, which lost 3 bases and 2 bases, there was a span of 16 bases. This CDR3 region has 15 residues. The CDR3, as DNA: TGCAGTGCTAGTGGAGAAACGGGGCCTCAAGAGACCCAGTACTTC. It translates to CSASGETGPQETQYF.

At least ten counts were recorded for this clonotype. CDR3 nucleotide sequence: TGCAGCGTTGAAGAGGGGGCCGGGACTGGCTCCTACGAGCAGTACTTC. It yields the protein CSVEEGAGTGSYEQYF. The rearrangement joins TRBV29-1 to TRBJ2-7; D tentatively reads TRBD1 or TRBD2 (6 bases each). Germline-derived CDR1 and CDR2 are SQVTM and ANQGSEA. This CDR3 spans 16 amino acids. Trimming took off 0 bases at V and 0 bases at J, with 15 bases between the two ends.

The chain carries TRBV2 and TRBJ2-5; a weak D match, TRBD2 (5 bases). The CDR3 extends over 14 amino acids. Germline values: CDR1 SNHLY, CDR2 FYNNEI. The V gene lost 10 bases and the J gene lost 3 bases, with 18 bases spanning the gap. For the CDR3, the DNA is TGTGCCACCCGGTGGGAGTGGGGTGAAGAGACCCAGTACTTC. Its protein is CATRWEWGEETQYF.

The chain links TRBV6-6 to TRBJ2-7; TRBD2 might be the D (5 bases). CDR3 length equals 13 residues. The germline CDR1 and CDR2 sequences are MNHNY and SVGAGI (reference sequence). The ends were cut back, 7 bases at V and 2 bases at J, with 12 bases in the middle. The DNA of the CDR3 is TGTGCCAGCATGGAGGATATCCCCTACGAGCAGTACTTC. Encoded protein: CASMEDIPYEQYF.

This chain joins TRBV20-1 and TRBJ2-5, with TRBD2 as a possible D gene (6 bases). The CDR3 sequence is 13 residues long. The V gene's germline CDR1 is DFQATT and CDR2 SNEGSKA (reference sequence). Trimming removed 4 bases from V and 2 bases from J, with 11 bases in between. The CDR3 protein is CSAMTRGQETQYF. In DNA form, the CDR3 reads TGCAGTGCTATGACTAGAGGGCAAGAGACCCAGTACTTC.

The chain combines TRBV5-1 with TRBJ2-5, with D possibly TRBD2 on 6 matching bases. Trimming stripped 5 bases from V and 11 bases from J, with 22 bases between. CDR1 is SGHRS, CDR2 YFSETQ, per germline. The CDR3 has 14 residues. CDR3 in amino acids: CASRVADSYDEQYF. The CDR3 coding sequence is TGCGCCAGCAGGGTAGCGGACTCCTACGATGAGCAGTACTTC.

This clonotype was seen a handful of times. The J gene is TRBJ1-1, the V gene TRBV28, with 9 positions matching TRBD1. The CDR3 is made up of 15 amino acids. CDR1 is MDHEN, CDR2 SYDVKM, per germline. With V trimmed by 3 bases and J by 0 bases, 2 bases remained unmatched. DNA for the CDR3: TGTGCCAGCAGTTTTAACAGGGGGCTGAACACTGAAGCTTTCTTT. It codes for CASSFNRGLNTEAFF. The entire variable domain, with the rest obtained from reference TRBV28 and TRBJ1-1, is as follows: DVKVTQSSRYLVKRTGEKVFLECVQDMDHENMFWYRQDPGLGLRLIYFSYDVKMKEKGDIPEGYSVSREKKERFSLILESASTNQTSMYLCASSFNRGLNTEAFFGQGTRLTVV.

This clonotype was seen more than once but under ten times. V usage is TRBV7-9 and J usage is TRBJ2-1, with 13 bases fitting TRBD2. Per germline, CDR1 SEHNR and CDR2 FQNEAQ (reference sequence). V was clipped by 4 bases and J by 10 bases; unmatched bases: 10. The CDR3 sequence is 16 residues long. CDR3 region: CASSSRRTSGSGEQFF. The CDR3 DNA follows: TGTGCCAGCAGCTCGAGAAGGACTAGCGGGAGTGGGGAGCAGTTCTTC.

This clonotype was counted ten times or more. The rearrangement links TRBV20-1 to TRBJ2-7; 8 nucleotides match TRBD2. V trimming: 3 bases; J trimming: 2 bases; junction bases outside the gene matches: 6. Germline lookup yields CDR1 DFQATT and CDR2 SNEGSKA (reference sequence). The CDR3 sequence is 14 residues long. CDR3 DNA sequence: TGCAGTGCTAGGGATAGCGGGAACGCCTACGAGCAGTACTTC. It yields the protein CSARDSGNAYEQYF.

V usage is TRBV6-1 and J usage is TRBJ2-7; TRBD2 is a possible D gene (6 bases). This CDR3 spans 14 amino acids. V was pared by 2 bases and J by 2 bases, with 10 bases between. Germline V gene data show CDR1 as MNHNS and CDR2 as SASEGT. CDR3 sequence reads: CASSEWDWPYEQYF. The DNA of the CDR3 is TGTGCCAGCAGTGAATGGGACTGGCCCTACGAGCAGTACTTC.

This clonotype has only one observation. V and J are TRBV9 and TRBJ2-3, with a tentative D call TRBD2 (6 bases). V was clipped by 1 base and J by 0 bases, with 9 bases between them. The CDR3 extends over 15 amino acids. Germline V lookup: CDR1 SGDLS, CDR2 YYNGEE. The CDR3 here is CASSVISGSTDTQYF. The CDR3 nucleotides are TGTGCCAGCAGCGTAATTAGCGGAAGCACAGATACGCAGTATTTT.

This clonotype turned up a few times. The V call is TRBV6-1, the J call TRBJ2-1; D call uncertain. Germline V gene sequence: CDR1 MNHNS, CDR2 SASEGT. V gave up 2 bases and J gave up 6 bases, with 17 bases separating them. There are 16 residues in the CDR3. The CDR3 region is CASSELGLPSPNEQFF. The CDR3 DNA follows: TGTGCCAGCAGTGAACTCGGCCTCCCGTCGCCCAATGAGCAGTTCTTC.

The gene calls are TRBV5-1 and TRBJ2-7; D is ambiguous. The CDR3 is 13 amino acids. Germline V gene data show CDR1 as SGHRS and CDR2 as YFSETQ. V was clipped by 0 bases and J by 7 bases, with 11 bases between them. In DNA form, the CDR3 reads TGCGCCAGCAGCTTGGAAGCTGTGAATGAGCAGTACTTC. Protein sequence: CASSLEAVNEQYF.

This clonotype was counted a few times. V gene TRBV5-1 combines with J gene TRBJ1-1, with TRBD1 matching 8 bases. With V trimmed by 3 bases and J by 0 bases, 16 bases remained unmatched. This CDR3 is built from 19 residues. From germline, CDR1 is SGHRS and CDR2 YFSETQ. DNA for the CDR3: TGCGCCAGCAGCTCCCGACAGGGGCCATACCAAAAAATGAACACTGAAGCTTTCTTT. This translates into CASSSRQGPYQKMNTEAFF.

The chain carries TRBV5-1 and TRBJ2-5; no clear D gene. TRBJ2-7 explains the end of the DNA better; the J call may be wrong. This CDR3 has 12 amino acids. Germline V CDR1 and CDR2: SGHRS, YFSETQ. This CDR3 reads CASSLVEGEQYF. Written as DNA, the CDR3 is TGCGCCAGCAGCTTGGTTGAAGGCGAGCAGTACTTC.

V is TRBV3-1 and J is TRBJ1-1; 9 bases line up with TRBD1. The CDR3 covers 14 residues. Germline CDR1 reads LGHDT; CDR2 reads YNNKEL (reference sequence). The ends lost 4 bases at V and 10 bases at J; junction bases unmatched: 10. The CDR3 loop reads CASSRTGGAGPAFF. The CDR3 DNA reads TGTGCCAGCAGCCGTACAGGGGGCGCGGGTCCAGCTTTCTTT. Full variable domain (outside the CDR3, taken from reference TRBV3-1 and TRBJ1-1): DTAVSQTPKYLVTQMGNDKSIKCEQNLGHDTMYWYKQDSKKFLKIMFSYNNKELIINETVPNRFSPKSPDKAHLNLHINSLELGDSAVYFCASSRTGGAGPAFFGQGTRLTVV.

This clonotype was counted between two and nine times. The genes are TRBV4-1 and TRBJ1-2; TRBD1 agrees at 12 bases. CDR3 length: 18 residues. Trimming cost V 1 base and J 0 bases; bases outside gene matches: 6. Germline values: CDR1 MGHRA, CDR2 YSYEKL. DNA for the CDR3: TGCGCCAGCAGCCAAGGGAGGGGGACAGGGGGCCCTAACTATGGCTACACCTTC. Translated, it gives CASSQGRGTGGPNYGYTF.

This sequence joins TRBV20-1 and TRBJ2-7; D call uncertain. The ends were cut back, 1 base at V and 7 bases at J, with 11 bases in the middle. The CDR3 spans 12 residues. The V gene's germline CDR1 is DFQATT and CDR2 SNEGSKA (reference sequence). CDR3 coding DNA: TGCAGTGCTAGAGTTCCCTACAATGAGCAGTACTTC. It encodes CSARVPYNEQYF.

The gene calls are TRBV5-1 and TRBJ1-2; D unresolved. Trimming cost V 0 bases and J 2 bases, with 8 bases left between them. The CDR3 extends over 14 amino acids. Per germline, CDR1 SGHRS and CDR2 YFSETQ. The CDR3 DNA sequence: TGCGCCAGCAGCTTGGAATACGCCAACTATGGCTACACCTTC. Its protein is CASSLEYANYGYTF.

Only a few counts were recorded for this clonotype. V is TRBV3-1 and J is TRBJ2-4, with TRBD1 matching over 9 bases. This CDR3 comprises 16 residues. In germline, CDR1 is LGHDT, CDR2 YNNKEL (reference sequence). J lost 3 bases, V lost 6 bases, and 9 bases had no gene match. In DNA, the CDR3 is TGTGCCAGCAGAGCCGGACAGGGGCAAGGCAAAAACATTCAGTACTTC. Protein: CASRAGQGQGKNIQYF. Full variable domain (missing parts from reference TRBV3-1 and TRBJ2-4): DTAVSQTPKYLVTQMGNDKSIKCEQNLGHDTMYWYKQDSKKFLKIMFSYNNKELIINETVPNRFSPKSPDKAHLNLHINSLELGDSAVYFCASRAGQGQGKNIQYFGAGTRLSVL.

The sample holds a few counts of this clonotype. The rearrangement joins TRBV11-2 to TRBJ2-1; no firm D call. The J call may be faulty, since TRBJ2-7 better matches the DNA end. CDR3 length: 15 amino acids. Germline values: CDR1 SGHAT, CDR2 FQNNGV. The CDR3 reads CASSLGYRSDNEQYF. The CDR3 DNA sequence: TGTGCCAGCAGCTTAGGTTATCGGAGTGACAATGAGCAGTACTTC.

This clonotype was detected a few times. The rearrangement joins TRBV6-6 to TRBJ1-2, with D unclear. Trimming shortened V by 6 bases and J by 7 bases, and 18 bases separated the two germline ends. The CDR3 sequence is 14 residues long. From germline, CDR1 is MNHNY and CDR2 SVGAGI (reference sequence). CDR3 region: CASSPRGGASGYTF. DNA for the CDR3: TGTGCCAGCAGCCCCCGGGGAGGAGCCAGTGGCTACACCTTC.

CDR3 in DNA: TGCGCCAGCAGCTCTAGGACAGGAGGCGGGGAGCTGTTTTTT. Protein: CASSSRTGGGELFF. V is TRBV5-1 and J is TRBJ2-2, with TRBD1 matching 7 bases. Germline lookup yields CDR1 SGHRS and CDR2 YFSETQ. The CDR3 has 14 residues. V lost 3 bases and J lost 7; bases outside the gene matches: 6.

Comment on this clonotype: One end of the junction does not line up with germline, which may come from a read error. The chain has TRBV7-9 and TRBJ1-2; TRBD1 aligns across 9 bases. Germline lookup yields CDR1 SEHNR and CDR2 FQNEAQ (reference sequence). The CDR3 has 14 residues. CDR3: CAGSLETGGYGYTF. The CDR3 DNA sequence: TGTGCCGGCAGCTTAGAGACAGGGGGATATGGCTACACCTTC. Filled out from reference TRBV7-9 and TRBJ1-2, the complete variable domain reads DTGVSQNPRHKITKRGQNVTFRCDPISEHNRLYWYRQTLGQGPEFLTYFQNEAQLEKSRLLSDRFSAERPKGSFSTLEIQRTEQGDSAMYLCAGSLETGGYGYTFGSGTRLTVV.

A word on this clonotype: Relative to the germline gene, one junction end is altered; a read error may explain this. V and J are TRBV11-2 and TRBJ2-5; TRBD2 might be the D (5 bases). Germline CDR1 SGHAT, CDR2 FQNNGV. The CDR3 contains 13 residues. The CDR3 reads CAGSLWERQTQYF. The CDR3 coding sequence is TGTGCCGGCAGTCTGTGGGAGCGACAGACCCAGTACTTC.

Of note for this clonotype: A much larger clone lies a single base off, so this may be a read error. The CDR3 DNA is TGCAGTGCCCCTCAGCGCGAGAAGTACAATGAGCAGTTCTTC. Its translation: CSAPQREKYNEQFF. V usage is TRBV20-1 and J usage is TRBJ2-1; D not certain. Trimming left V 6 bases short and J 4 bases short, with 16 bases between. The CDR3 is 14 amino acids. Looked up from germline, CDR1 is DFQATT and CDR2 is SNEGSKA (reference sequence).